This T cell receptor beta chain was sequenced during a study of blood T cells in healthy people across ages. The CDR3 loop spans 15 amino acids. Unmatched junction bases numbered 9, after V lost 7 bases and J lost 0 bases. Per germline, CDR1 MNHNY and CDR2 SVGAGI (reference sequence). Combining a sample-barcoded 5' primer with a J-beta primer mix, a second PCR ran for roughly 6 to 12 cycles. Each CDR3 protein gets one entry after TCRdb re-called the 5' RACE reads with MiXCR. In the table there are about 1 million distinct CDR3 sequences, under 30% of which are singletons. These data are also associated with another study on T cells of mothers and their children. That report notes: The study obtained over 8.5 million TCR beta CDR3 reads per mother and around 3 million per child. Relative to unrelated pairs, biologically related mother-child dyads exhibited marginally greater, non-significant overlap.

The receptor's source is a girl aged 2 to 10 in good health. Material for sequencing was blood. This chain joins TRBV6-6 and TRBJ2-7; TRBD2 matches 7 bases. The CDR3 DNA follows: TGTGCCAGCAATCCCAACCGGGACTACTCCTACGAGCAGTACTTC. Its protein is CASNPNRDYSYEQYF.